The 18 T cell receptor beta chains below were found in one sample sequenced in a study of shared clonotypes between healthy human individuals. Produced via immunoSEQ multiplex PCR; TCRdb's table is partial and in-frame only. This table holds over a million clones, 95% to 99% found once. The sequenced material came from naive CD4+ T cells sorted from blood. Subset: CD45RA+ positively selected. Source of these receptors: a man aged 25 to 45 in good health.

About this clone: The sample has other DNA sequences that encode this CDR3 too. The gene calls are TRBV19 and TRBJ2-7, with TRBD2 identical over 10 bases. Trimming at V came to 6 bases and at J to 4 bases, leaving 3 bases not matched to a gene. The CDR3 is made up of 13 amino acids. CDR1 and CDR2 (germline): LNHDA, SQIVND (reference sequence). The chain's CDR3 is CASRLAGTYEQYF. CDR3 bases: TGTGCCAGTAGACTAGCGGGAACGTACGAGCAGTACTTC.

This chain connects TRBV9 to TRBJ2-7, with D perhaps TRBD2 (6 bases). This CDR3 is built from 15 residues. Looked up from germline, CDR1 is SGDLS and CDR2 is YYNGEE. V lost 0 bases and J lost 0, with 10 bases in between. The CDR3 region is CASSVGGVLSYEQYF. CDR3 nucleotides: TGTGCCAGCAGCGTAGGGGGGGTCCTCTCCTACGAGCAGTACTTC.

The genes are TRBV28 and TRBJ1-5; TRBD1 matches at 8 bases. The CDR3 spans 16 residues. Trimming cost V 6 bases and J 9 bases; bases outside gene matches: 16. CDR1 is MDHEN, CDR2 SYDVKM, per germline. The CDR3 DNA reads TGTGCCAGCAGCCCTCGTTGGACAGGGCTAATTTGGCCCCAGCATTTT. Its protein is CASSPRWTGLIWPQHF.

This sequence joins TRBV6-5 and TRBJ2-3, with TRBD1 matching 10 bases. Germline loops: CDR1 MNHEY, CDR2 SVGAGI. The CDR3 loop spans 16 amino acids. V shed 3 bases, J shed 1 base, and the junction held 4 bases outside the gene matches. CDR3 amino acids: CASSYTGTGGTDTQYF. DNA of the CDR3: TGTGCCAGCAGTTATACCGGGACAGGGGGCACAGATACGCAGTATTTT.

This chain uses TRBV19 with TRBJ1-3; D gene unclear. With 7 bases removed from V and 3 bases from J, the gap between germline ends came to 13 bases. This CDR3 region has 14 residues. Germline V CDR1 and CDR2: LNHDA, SQIVND (reference sequence). CDR3 residues: CASTIPRLGNTIYF. DNA for the CDR3: TGTGCCAGTACCATCCCCCGACTTGGAAACACCATATATTTT.

This clone appeared a single time. The V call is TRBV10-2, the J call TRBJ2-5; a possible D gene is TRBD1 (5 bases). The CDR3 is made up of 14 amino acids. Per the germline V gene, CDR1 is WSHSY and CDR2 is SAAADI. Trimming removed 0 bases from V and 3 bases from J, with 8 bases in between. CDR3 loop: CASSESGAEETQYF. CDR3 coding DNA: TGCGCCAGCAGTGAGTCAGGGGCCGAAGAGACCCAGTACTTC.

V gene TRBV9 combines with J gene TRBJ2-3; D remains unclear. The CDR3 loop spans 16 amino acids. The V and J ends lost 1 base and 0 bases respectively, with 12 bases between them. Germline loops: CDR1 SGDLS, CDR2 YYNGEE. DNA of the CDR3: TGTGCCAGCAGCGTATTCCGAACCTCTAGCACAGATACGCAGTATTTT. Protein sequence: CASSVFRTSSTDTQYF.

V and J are TRBV19 and TRBJ1-5, with D possibly matching TRBD1 (5 bases). This CDR3 has 13 amino acids. The germline V and J ends were trimmed by 7 bases and 6 bases, with 13 bases remaining between them. Germline CDR1 and CDR2: LNHDA and SQIVND (reference sequence). CDR3 DNA: TGTGCCAGTAAGGAGGCGGGGCGTCAGCCCCAGCATTTT. It encodes CASKEAGRQPQHF.

This chain links TRBV7-6 with TRBJ2-2, with 9 bases fitting TRBD2. V was pared by 4 bases and J by 4 bases, with 4 bases of the junction left unmatched. The CDR3 is 15 amino acids. Germline V gene lookup returns CDR1 SGHVS and CDR2 FNYEAQ. The CDR3 DNA is TGTGCCAGCAGCTATAGCGGGAGTTCCACCGGGGAGCTGTTTTTT. This encodes CASSYSGSSTGELFF.

This chain links TRBV6-1 with TRBJ2-7; D remains unclear. The V gene lost 10 bases and the J gene lost 6 bases, with 22 bases spanning the gap. Germline V lookup: CDR1 MNHNS, CDR2 SASEGT. This CDR3 is 14 amino acids long. The CDR3 bases are TGTGCCACCCCCCGTGACGGGTCCCTAGGCGAGCAGTACTTC. Encoded protein: CATPRDGSLGEQYF.

V is TRBV6-1 and J is TRBJ2-5, with TRBD2 matching 11 bases. The CDR3 totals 16 residues. J was trimmed by 6 bases and V by 3 bases; bases with no gene match: 9. The germline gives CDR1 MNHNS, CDR2 SASEGT. In DNA form, the CDR3 reads TGTGCCAGCAGTGACCGCTGGGGACTAGCGGAGAAGACCCAGTACTTC. Amino acids: CASSDRWGLAEKTQYF.

This rearrangement joins TRBV5-1 to TRBJ2-3, with 11 bases that match TRBD2. V was pared by 4 bases and J by 1 base, with 5 bases of the junction left unmatched. The CDR3 loop spans 16 amino acids. Germline V gene lookup returns CDR1 SGHRS and CDR2 YFSETQ. DNA for the CDR3: TGCGCCAGCAGCGCTGGGACTAGCGGACGCACAGATACGCAGTATTTT. Translated: CASSAGTSGRTDTQYF.

V is TRBV5-1 and J is TRBJ1-1; unclear D gene. Per the germline V gene, CDR1 is SGHRS and CDR2 is YFSETQ. This CDR3 is 16 amino acids long. Between the trimmed V and J ends, which lost 1 base and 4 bases, there was a span of 17 bases. The CDR3 region is CASSLNQHRRITEAFF. The CDR3 DNA sequence: TGCGCCAGCAGCTTGAACCAGCATAGGAGAATCACTGAAGCTTTCTTT.

The V and J genes are TRBV2 and TRBJ2-7; maybe TRBD2 (7 bases). This CDR3 has 15 amino acids. Trimming removed 5 bases from V and 6 bases from J, with 20 bases in between. Germline lookup yields CDR1 SNHLY and CDR2 FYNNEI. In DNA, the CDR3 is TGTGCCAGCAGTAATAAGGGGGGGCTAGGTTCCGAGCAGTACTTC. Its protein product is CASSNKGGLGSEQYF.

The gene calls are TRBV11-2 and TRBJ1-4, with TRBD1 matching over 7 bases. V shed 4 bases and J 5 bases; nucleotides not matched to a gene: 7. The CDR3 has 15 residues. Looked up from germline, CDR1 is SGHAT and CDR2 is FQNNGV. This CDR3 reads CASSSTGTVNEKLFF. For the CDR3, the DNA is TGTGCCAGCAGCTCCACCGGGACAGTAAATGAAAAACTGTTTTTT.

The chain has TRBV21-1 and TRBJ2-1. TRBV21-1 is listed as a pseudogene. CDR3 length: 16 residues. This CDR3 is CASSKVRKTNYNEQFF. As DNA, the CDR3 is TGTGCCAGCAGCAAAGTTCGGAAAACAAACTACAATGAGCAGTTCTTC.

The V gene is TRBV6-6, the J gene TRBJ2-5; 11 nucleotides match TRBD1. V shed 4 bases, J shed 2 bases, and the junction held 3 bases outside the gene matches. The V gene's germline CDR1 is MNHNY and CDR2 SVGAGI (reference sequence). This CDR3 comprises 15 residues. The CDR3 DNA is TGTGCCAGCAGTTTGGGACAGGGGGTTCAAGAGACCCAGTACTTC. Encoded protein: CASSLGQGVQETQYF.

The genes are TRBV6-1 and TRBJ2-5; D not certain. This CDR3 has 13 residues. V lost 5 bases, J lost 4 bases, and 11 bases lay in between. Germline CDR1 reads MNHNS; CDR2 reads SASEGT. The CDR3, as DNA: TGTGCCAGCAGTTTTTCATTCTCAGAGACCCAGTACTTC. Translation: CASSFSFSETQYF.